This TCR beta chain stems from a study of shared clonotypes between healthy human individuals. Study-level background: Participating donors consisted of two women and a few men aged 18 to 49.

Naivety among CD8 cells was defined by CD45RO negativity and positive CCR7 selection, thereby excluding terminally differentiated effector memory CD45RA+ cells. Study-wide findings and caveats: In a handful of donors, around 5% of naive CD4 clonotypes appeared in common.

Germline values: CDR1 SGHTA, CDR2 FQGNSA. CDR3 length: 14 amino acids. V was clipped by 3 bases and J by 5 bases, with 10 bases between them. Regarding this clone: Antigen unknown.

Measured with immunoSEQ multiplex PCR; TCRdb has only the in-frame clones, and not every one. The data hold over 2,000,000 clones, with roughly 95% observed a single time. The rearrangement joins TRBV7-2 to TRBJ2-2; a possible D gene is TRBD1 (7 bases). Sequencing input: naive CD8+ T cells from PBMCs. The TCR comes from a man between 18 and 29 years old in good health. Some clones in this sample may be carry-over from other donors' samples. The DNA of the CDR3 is TGTGCCAGCAGCTTGGCAGGGGGGACCGGGGAGCTGTTTTTT. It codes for CASSLAGGTGELFF.